The TCR beta chain under discussion was sequenced for a study of CD8+CD57+ T cells in acquired aplastic anemia. Turning to the study itself: Sorted cells (CD4+ and CD8+) yielded DNA amounts that averaged about 3.4 ug. Healthy donors had, on average, around 10 million reads for their CD4+ cells. Findings and caveats of the study: In common between the patients and the controls were more than 25 CD8+ CDR3 sequences.

Trimming took off 11 bases at V and 0 bases at J, with 10 bases between the two ends. This CDR3 is 13 amino acids long. The germline CDR1 and CDR2 sequences are LNHDA and SQIVND (reference sequence). TCR beta VDJ and CDR3 were profiled, and genomic DNA was the template. TCRdb redid the calling of the reads with MiXCR, one entry per CDR3 protein. Of 100,000 to 150,000 distinct CDR3 sequences in the sample, about 48% were seen once. In this sample, this clonotype turned up many times. Its antigen is not known. The sequence was collected from a human donor in good health, serving as a control. Sample: sorted CD4+, CD8+, or CD8+CD57+ T cells (not recorded which) from PBMCs. This rearrangement joins TRBV19 to TRBJ2-2, with D possibly matching TRBD2 (6 bases). CDR3 DNA: TGTGCCGGCCGGGAGACGAACACCGGGGAGCTGTTTTTT. This codes for CAGRETNTGELFF.